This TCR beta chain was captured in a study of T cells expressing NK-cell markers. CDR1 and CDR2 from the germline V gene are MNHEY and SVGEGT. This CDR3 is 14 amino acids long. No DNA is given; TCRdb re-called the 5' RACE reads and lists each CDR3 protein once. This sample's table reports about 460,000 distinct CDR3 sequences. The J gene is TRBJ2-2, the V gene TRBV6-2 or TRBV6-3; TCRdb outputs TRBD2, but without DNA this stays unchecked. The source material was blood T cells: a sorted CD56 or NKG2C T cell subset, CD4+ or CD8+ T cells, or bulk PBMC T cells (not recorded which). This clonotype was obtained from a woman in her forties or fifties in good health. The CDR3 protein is CASRYSGTPGELFF.